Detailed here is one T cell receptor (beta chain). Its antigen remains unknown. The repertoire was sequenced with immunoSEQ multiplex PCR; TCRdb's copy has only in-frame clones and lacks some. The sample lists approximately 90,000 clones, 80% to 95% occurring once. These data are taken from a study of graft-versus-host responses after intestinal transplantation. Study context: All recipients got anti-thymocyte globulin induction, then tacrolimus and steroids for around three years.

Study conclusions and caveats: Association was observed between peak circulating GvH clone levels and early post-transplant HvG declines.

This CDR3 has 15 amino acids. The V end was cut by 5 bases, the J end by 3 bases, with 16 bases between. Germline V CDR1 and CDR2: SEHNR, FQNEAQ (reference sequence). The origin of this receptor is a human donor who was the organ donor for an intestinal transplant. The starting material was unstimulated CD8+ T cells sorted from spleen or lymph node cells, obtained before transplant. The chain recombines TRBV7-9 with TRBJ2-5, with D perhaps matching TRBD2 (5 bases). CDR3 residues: CASSRTGSGEETQYF. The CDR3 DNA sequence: TGTGCCAGCAGCCGAACGGGGTCCGGGGAAGAGACCCAGTACTTC.